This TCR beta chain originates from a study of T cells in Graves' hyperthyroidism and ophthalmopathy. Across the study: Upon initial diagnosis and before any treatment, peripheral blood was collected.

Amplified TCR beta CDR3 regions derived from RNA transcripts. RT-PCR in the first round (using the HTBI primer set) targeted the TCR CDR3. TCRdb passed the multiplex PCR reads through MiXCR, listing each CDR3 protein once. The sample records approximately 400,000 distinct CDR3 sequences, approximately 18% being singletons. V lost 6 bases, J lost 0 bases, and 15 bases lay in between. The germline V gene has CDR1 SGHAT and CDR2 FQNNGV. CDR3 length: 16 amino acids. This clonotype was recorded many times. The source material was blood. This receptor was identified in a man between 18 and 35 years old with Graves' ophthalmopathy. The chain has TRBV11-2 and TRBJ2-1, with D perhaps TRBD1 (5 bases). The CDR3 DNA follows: TGTGCCAGCAGGCTGTGGGGCCGCAGCTCCTACAATGAGCAGTTCTTC. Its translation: CASRLWGRSSYNEQFF.